The clone carrying this T cell receptor (beta chain) was detected once. Separate from the approximately 670-subject first cohort was the roughly 120-subject validation cohort, to which the donors belonged. The data originate from a study of cytomegalovirus exposure and HLA in healthy donors. Study context: The same platform was used for the 90 to 150 validation repertoires as for the roughly 670 first-cohort repertoires, as reported in a later analysis.

CDR1 is MNHEY and CDR2 is SMNVEV in the germline V gene (reference sequence). The CDR3 is 13 residues long. V gave up 8 bases and J gave up 7 bases, with 17 bases separating them. TCRdb's copy holds only in-frame clones and misses some; the assay was immunoSEQ multiplex PCR. The sample lists 95,000 to 150,000 clones, 95% to 96% occurring once. The source of this sequence is a man younger than 35 in good health and CMV-seronegative. Sequencing used PBMCs. V and J are TRBV27 and TRBJ2-5, with D possibly matching TRBD2 (6 bases). CDR3 sequence: CASGRDVRRTQYF. CDR3 DNA sequence: TGTGCCAGCGGGCGGGACGTCCGGCGGACCCAGTACTTC.